This TCR beta chain is from a study of T cell responses to AZD1222 COVID-19 vaccine. Study outcomes and limitations: An increase in Spike-specific TCR breadth and depth was observed after two AZD1222 doses. Mapped onto spike, vaccine-associated CD4 TCRs spanned it and were dominant at 160-218 and 743-854. Targets within unmutated variant regions were reportedly found for nearly half of spike-specific TCRs.

Germline V lookup: CDR1 LNHDA, CDR2 SQIVND (reference sequence). This CDR3 contains 14 residues. Germline trimming cut 7 bases from V and 6 bases from J; bases unmatched to any gene: 7. This clone was found a few times. As yet, its antigen is unknown. Measured with immunoSEQ multiplex PCR; TCRdb has only the in-frame clones, and not every one. Of about 180,000 clones listed, about 91% are singletons. This receptor was taken from an adult who received the AZD1222 COVID-19 vaccine. Sequencing used peripheral blood, obtained 28 days after the second AZD1222 dose. The chain carries TRBV19 and TRBJ1-1; 11 nucleotides line up with TRBD1. The CDR3 DNA is TGTGCCAGTATCATCGGACAGGGGGCCTCTGAAGCTTTCTTT. This codes for CASIIGQGASEAFF.